The T cell receptor (beta chain) described here comes from a study of T cell changes during pregnancy in multiple sclerosis. This clone was recorded only once. The table came from immunoSEQ multiplex PCR; TCRdb's copy has only in-frame clones and leaves some out. The sample carries 11,000 or so clones, about 95% recorded once. Sample: CD4+ T cells from peripheral blood mononuclear cells, taken before pregnancy. This TCR was recovered from a female donor with multiple sclerosis, enrolled in a pregnancy study.

DNA of the CDR3: TGCAGCGTTTCCGAGGGCAGGGAGGCATCACCCCTCCACTTT. Translated, it gives CSVSEGREASPLHF. The chain uses TRBV29-1 and TRBJ1-6; a weak D match, TRBD1 (5 bases). The CDR3 totals 14 residues. Germline V gene lookup returns CDR1 SQVTM and CDR2 ANQGSEA. The V end was cut by 5 bases, the J end by 10 bases, with 18 bases between.